This is a list of T cell receptor beta chains from one sample in a study of T cells in Graves' hyperthyroidism and ophthalmopathy. TCRdb called the multiplex PCR reads again in MiXCR, with one record for every CDR3 protein. This sample has fewer than 700,000 distinct CDR3 sequences, with 17% found just once. Sequencing was performed on blood. These receptors originate from a woman between 18 and 30 years old with Graves' ophthalmopathy. CDR3s include the opening cysteine and the closing phenylalanine or tryptophan. The order of the fields is V gene, D gene, clone size, J gene, CDR3 length, CDR3 DNA, CDR3 protein. D genes are given only for firm matches. A row's size may be missing; if present it is once, few, many or a size class.

v_call: TRBV20-1; d_call: -; clone_size: many; j_call: TRBJ1-2; cdr3_length: 9; cdr3_nt: TGCAGCGGCTACTATGGCTACACCTTC; cdr3_aa: CSGYYGYTF
v_call: TRBV11-2; d_call: TRBD1; clone_size: -; j_call: TRBJ1-4; cdr3_length: 15; cdr3_nt: TGTGCCAGCAGCTGGGGACAGGGGAGCGGTGAAAAACTGTTTTTT; cdr3_aa: CASSWGQGSGEKLFF
v_call: TRBV7-2; d_call: -; clone_size: many; j_call: TRBJ2-3; cdr3_length: 15; cdr3_nt: TGTGCCAGCAGCTTAGCGCCGGGGAGCACAGATACGCAGTATTTT; cdr3_aa: CASSLAPGSTDTQYF
v_call: TRBV29-1; d_call: -; clone_size: many; j_call: TRBJ2-7; cdr3_length: 13; cdr3_nt: TGCAGCGTCCACCTCTCGGGACGCTACGAGCAGTACTTC; cdr3_aa: CSVHLSGRYEQYF
v_call: TRBV4-2; d_call: -; clone_size: few; j_call: TRBJ2-1; cdr3_length: 16; cdr3_nt: TGTGCCAGCAGCCAAGGGGGGACCAGCTCCTACAATGAGCAGTTCTTC; cdr3_aa: CASSQGGTSSYNEQFF
v_call: TRBV27; d_call: TRBD1; clone_size: -; j_call: TRBJ1-1; cdr3_length: 17; cdr3_nt: TGTGCCAGCAGCCCAGAAAACCTACCCGGACAGGGATCCCCGGCTTTCTTT; cdr3_aa: CASSPENLPGQGSPAFF
v_call: TRBV30; d_call: -; clone_size: many; j_call: TRBJ1-2; cdr3_length: 20; cdr3_nt: TGTGCCTGGTCCAACCTCGTACCGGGACGTCGGGACGCTGTTAACTATGGCTACACCTTC; cdr3_aa: CAWSNLVPGRRDAVNYGYTF
v_call: TRBV19; d_call: -; clone_size: -; j_call: TRBJ2-2; cdr3_length: 17; cdr3_nt: TGTGCCAGTAGGCCGGGACCAGCGGTTGCGAACACCGGGGAGCTGTTTTTT; cdr3_aa: CASRPGPAVANTGELFF
v_call: TRBV7-6; d_call: TRBD1; clone_size: -; j_call: TRBJ2-3; cdr3_length: 16; cdr3_nt: TGTGCCAGCAGCTTAGAATGGTCAGGGGGCCCAGATACGCAGTATTTT; cdr3_aa: CASSLEWSGGPDTQYF
v_call: TRBV11-1; d_call: -; clone_size: few; j_call: TRBJ2-1; cdr3_length: 12; cdr3_nt: TGTGCCAGCAGCTTGGACTCGCTGGTTCAGTTCTTC; cdr3_aa: CASSLDSLVQFF
v_call: TRBV5-4; d_call: TRBD2; clone_size: few; j_call: TRBJ2-1; cdr3_length: 16; cdr3_nt: TGTGCCAGCAGCGAACATCCGGGGGGAGGCTACAATGAGCAGTTCTTC; cdr3_aa: CASSEHPGGGYNEQFF
v_call: TRBV20-1; d_call: TRBD1; clone_size: many; j_call: TRBJ1-4; cdr3_length: 15; cdr3_nt: TGCAGTGCTCGGACATTCCGGGACAGTCCGGAAAAACTGTTTTTT; cdr3_aa: CSARTFRDSPEKLFF
v_call: TRBV11-2; d_call: -; clone_size: few; j_call: TRBJ1-6; cdr3_length: 17; cdr3_nt: TGTGCCAGCAGCGTCATACCCCCGGGACGGGGTGCTTCACCCCTCCACTTT; cdr3_aa: CASSVIPPGRGASPLHF
v_call: TRBV2; d_call: -; clone_size: -; j_call: TRBJ2-7; cdr3_length: 13; cdr3_nt: TGTGCCAGCAGTGAAGTAAACTCCTACGAGCAGTACTTC; cdr3_aa: CASSEVNSYEQYF
v_call: TRBV4-1; d_call: -; clone_size: few; j_call: TRBJ1-6; cdr3_length: 15; cdr3_nt: TGCGCCAGCAGCCAAGGGGCCACCTATAATTCACCCCTCCACTTT; cdr3_aa: CASSQGATYNSPLHF
v_call: TRBV29-1; d_call: -; clone_size: -; j_call: TRBJ2-7; cdr3_length: 13; cdr3_nt: TGCAGCGTTGAAGACGAGGGGCGGTACGAGCAGTACTTC; cdr3_aa: CSVEDEGRYEQYF
v_call: TRBV7-3; d_call: -; clone_size: many; j_call: TRBJ1-1; cdr3_length: 14; cdr3_nt: TGTGCCAGCAGCCCACGACCAGGGAACACTGAAGCTTTCTTT; cdr3_aa: CASSPRPGNTEAFF
v_call: TRBV3-1; d_call: TRBD1; clone_size: -; j_call: TRBJ1-4; cdr3_length: 15; cdr3_nt: TGTGCCAGCAGCCCCTTGGGGACAGGGTATGAAAAACTGTTTTTT; cdr3_aa: CASSPLGTGYEKLFF
v_call: TRBV4-3; d_call: -; clone_size: -; j_call: TRBJ2-2; cdr3_length: 15; cdr3_nt: TGCGCCAGCAGCCAACAAATGGGGGACACCGGGGAGCTGTTTTTT; cdr3_aa: CASSQQMGDTGELFF
v_call: TRBV7-8; d_call: -; clone_size: many; j_call: TRBJ1-2; cdr3_length: 16; cdr3_nt: TGTGCCAGCAGCTTAGATCCTGGGACGACTAACTATGGCTACACCTTC; cdr3_aa: CASSLDPGTTNYGYTF
v_call: TRBV5-1; d_call: TRBD2; clone_size: many; j_call: TRBJ2-7; cdr3_length: 16; cdr3_nt: TGCGCCAGCAGCTTGGAAGGACTAGCGGGAGCGGGCGAGCAGTACTTC; cdr3_aa: CASSLEGLAGAGEQYF
v_call: TRBV2; d_call: TRBD2; clone_size: many; j_call: TRBJ2-7; cdr3_length: 13; cdr3_nt: TGTGCCAGCAAAGCGGGGGCCTCCTACGAGCAGTACTTC; cdr3_aa: CASKAGASYEQYF
v_call: TRBV30; d_call: TRBD2; clone_size: many; j_call: TRBJ2-1; cdr3_length: 15; cdr3_nt: TGTGCCTGGAGTGAACGCGGGAGGTCTTACAATGAGCAGTTCTTC; cdr3_aa: CAWSERGRSYNEQFF
v_call: TRBV27; d_call: -; clone_size: few; j_call: TRBJ2-5; cdr3_length: 16; cdr3_nt: TGTGCCAGCAGTTTATCGTCGCAGACCATACAAGAGACCCAGTACTTC; cdr3_aa: CASSLSSQTIQETQYF